Shown below are 13 T cell receptor beta chains from a single sample sequenced in a study of read filtering for tumor transcriptome and immune sequencing. This library used 300 to 500 ng RNA and molecular barcoded adaptors spanning alpha/delta and beta/gamma chains. MiXCR was run by TCRdb on the reads, yielding one entry per CDR3 protein. This table holds around 44,000 distinct CDR3 sequences, over 10% found once. Sequenced: a population of CD138-negative cells sorted from bone marrow. The source is a donor aged 40 or older with multiple myeloma.

This clonotype was counted many times. CDR3 DNA sequence: TGTGCCAGCAGTGAATGGGTAGCGGGGATTTACGAGCAGTACTTC. Translating gives CASSEWVAGIYEQYF. The genes are TRBV25-1 and TRBJ2-7; TRBD2 matches 8 bases. J gave up 4 bases and V 1 base, and 6 bases lay outside the gene matches. This CDR3 spans 15 amino acids. CDR1 MGHDK and CDR2 SYGVNS come from the germline V gene.

This clonotype was found many times. This chain uses TRBV5-1 with TRBJ2-7; 9 nucleotides align to TRBD1. Germline V lookup: CDR1 SGHRS, CDR2 YFSETQ. The CDR3 totals 13 residues. Unmatched junction bases numbered 1, after V lost 1 base and J lost 5 bases. The CDR3: CASSLTGGNEQYF. DNA of the CDR3: TGCGCCAGCAGCTTGACAGGGGGCAACGAGCAGTACTTC. Full variable domain (missing parts from reference TRBV5-1 and TRBJ2-7): KAGVTQTPRYLIKTRGQQVTLSCSPISGHRSVSWYQQTPGQGLQFLFEYFSETQRNKGNFPGRFSGRQFSNSRSEMNVSTLELGDSALYLCASSLTGGNEQYFGPGTRLTVT.

The sample holds many counts of this clonotype. The chain joins TRBV7-9 to TRBJ1-1; D not resolved. The germline gives CDR1 SEHNR, CDR2 FQNEAQ (reference sequence). V lost 8 bases and J lost 0, with 13 bases in between. The CDR3 is 14 amino acids. The CDR3: CASQAQAMNTEAFF. Written as DNA, the CDR3 is TGTGCCAGCCAAGCGCAGGCCATGAACACTGAAGCTTTCTTT.

This clonotype was seen ten or more times. The chain uses TRBV7-8 and TRBJ2-1, with D possibly matching TRBD2 (5 bases). Germline CDR1 is SGHVS and CDR2 is FQNEAQ. The V end lost 4 bases, the J end lost 4 bases, and 11 bases lay between the germline ends. This CDR3 region has 14 residues. The chain's CDR3 is CASSSEVAYNEQFF. DNA of the CDR3: TGTGCCAGCAGCTCCGAAGTAGCGTACAATGAGCAGTTCTTC.

This clonotype was recorded at least ten times. CDR3 bases: TGCAGCGTTACAGGGAATGGTGTACACGAGCAGTACTTC. The encoded protein is CSVTGNGVHEQYF. The V gene is TRBV29-1, the J gene TRBJ2-7; D perhaps matches TRBD1 (6 bases). The CDR3 contains 13 residues. CDR1 and CDR2 from the germline V gene are SQVTM and ANQGSEA. V dropped 5 bases and J dropped 5 bases, with 16 bases sitting between them.

This clonotype was observed a handful of times. Just one base apart from a much larger clone, this may be a read error. The V call is TRBV20-1, the J call TRBJ2-1; no reliable D call. CDR3 length: 14 amino acids. Germline V gene sequence: CDR1 DFQATT, CDR2 SNEGSKA (reference sequence). The chain's CDR3 is CSASNGISYNEQLF. The CDR3 region has the DNA TGCAGTGCTAGTAACGGCATTTCCTACAATGAGCAGCTCTTC.

The sample holds many counts of this clonotype. The V call is TRBV20-1, the J call TRBJ2-3; D not resolved. CDR1 and CDR2 (germline): DFQATT, SNEGSKA (reference sequence). V dropped 0 bases and J dropped 1 base, with 8 bases sitting between them. The CDR3 spans 14 residues. This CDR3 is CSAREAVGTDTQYF. The CDR3 bases are TGCAGTGCTAGAGAGGCCGTGGGCACAGATACGCAGTATTTT.

Concerning this clonotype itself: At one end the junction does not follow the germline gene, possibly because of a read error. The V call is TRBV5-1, the J call TRBJ1-4, with D maybe TRBD1 (5 bases). Germline CDR1 SGHRS, CDR2 YFSETQ. The length of the CDR3 is 14 residues. CDR3 bases: TGCGCCAGCAGCTCGACAGTGGTAGATGAAGAACTGTTTTTT. Its protein is CASSSTVVDEELFF. The entire variable domain, with the rest obtained from reference TRBV5-1 and TRBJ1-4, is as follows: KAGVTQTPRYLIKTRGQQVTLSCSPISGHRSVSWYQQTPGQGLQFLFEYFSETQRNKGNFPGRFSGRQFSNSRSEMNVSTLELGDSALYLCASSSTVVDEELFFGSGTQLSVL.

In this sample, this clonotype turned up many times. The chain's CDR3 is CASSEFSGTTNEQFF. CDR3 DNA sequence: TGCGCCAGCAGTGAGTTCAGCGGAACCACCAATGAGCAGTTCTTC. This rearrangement joins TRBV10-1 to TRBJ2-1; possible D gene TRBD2, 5 bases. Germline CDR1 is WNHNN and CDR2 is SYGVQD (reference sequence). Deletions cut 1 base from V and 6 bases from J, with 13 bases between. The CDR3 has 15 amino acids.

This clonotype occurred many times. V is TRBV6-6 and J is TRBJ2-7; TRBD2 agrees at 8 bases. In germline, CDR1 is MNHNY, CDR2 SVGAGI (reference sequence). The CDR3 sequence is 14 residues long. V lost 4 bases, J lost 5 bases, and 7 bases stayed unmatched. CDR3 amino acids: CASSSGAGGHEQYF. Here the CDR3 DNA reads TGTGCCAGCAGTTCCGGGGCGGGGGGCCACGAGCAGTACTTC.

This clonotype was found many times. J is TRBJ2-4 and V is TRBV29-1; TRBD2 might be the D (5 bases). The CDR3 extends over 11 amino acids. The germline V gene encodes CDR1 SQVTM and CDR2 ANQGSEA. V was shortened by 5 bases and J by 6 bases, with 8 bases between the two germline ends. CDR3 loop: CSVFEGNIQYF. In nucleotides, the CDR3 is TGCAGCGTTTTCGAGGGAAACATTCAGTACTTC.

Regarding this clonotype: Being one base from a much bigger clone, this may be a read error. The chain is built from TRBV5-1 and TRBJ2-3; D gene unclear. Trimming removed 4 bases at V and 4 bases at J, with 13 bases between. The CDR3 sequence is 14 residues long. CDR1 and CDR2 (germline): SGHRS, YFSETQ. Here the CDR3 DNA reads TGCGCCAGCAGCCCCAGACATGGGGCAGATACGCAGTATTTT. It codes for CASSPRHGADTQYF. The full variable domain, completed using reference TRBV5-1 and TRBJ2-3, is KAGVTQTPRYLIKTRGQQVTLSCSPISGHRSVSWYQQTPGQGLQFLFEYFSETQRNKGNFPGRFSGRQFSNSRSEMNVSTLELGDSALYLCASSPRHGADTQYFGPGTRLTVL.

This clonotype was detected many times. V gene TRBV6-6 combines with J gene TRBJ1-5; a weak D match, TRBD1 (6 bases). The V end was cut by 5 bases, the J end by 0 bases, with 8 bases between. The CDR3 sequence is 14 residues long. Germline V lookup: CDR1 MNHNY, CDR2 SVGAGI (reference sequence). As DNA, the CDR3 is TGTGCCAGCAGTCAACAGGGTAGCAATCAGCCCCAGCATTTT. Translating it yields CASSQQGSNQPQHF.